This TCR beta chain was identified during a study of blood T cell repertoires in COVID-19. Study in general: COVID-19 samples from acute and convalescent phases originated in the United States, Italy and Spain. Sources were T cells, B-cell-depleted T cells, or PBMCs; the material itself was cDNA or gDNA.

As processed by the authors: Amplification of reference gene primers was used by the study to estimate nucleated cell counts. The protocol was immunoSEQ multiplex PCR, while the TCRdb copy is restricted to in-frame clones and leaves out a portion. The V and J calls and clone size come from that table; D and trimming were worked out from the DNA. The sample lists about 260,000 clones, approximately 91% seen once, with about 2.5% in the top ten. It was during active infection that Seattle patients were enrolled and then longitudinally followed. Sequencing was done on a sample of peripheral blood. This clonotype was sampled from a person aged 18-35 years with COVID-19, enrolled during active disease.

As DNA, the CDR3 is TGTGCCAGCAGCTTGAGGGACACAATACGGGTCACTGAAGCTTTCTTT. Its translation is CASSLRDTIRVTEAFF. J is TRBJ1-1 and V is TRBV7-9; D is perhaps TRBD1 (6 bases). This CDR3 contains 16 residues. Between the trimmed V and J ends, which lost 3 bases and 4 bases, there was a span of 18 bases. Germline lookup yields CDR1 SEHNR and CDR2 FQNEAQ (reference sequence).